A selection of T cell receptor beta chains follows, all from one sample in a study of blood T cell repertoires in COVID-19. TCRdb keeps only in-frame clones here, not all; method: immunoSEQ multiplex PCR. The sample comprises a few hundred thousand clones, 85% of which are singletons, and less than 4.5% rests with the top ten. Specimen: peripheral blood. The source is a woman aged 45 to 65 with active or convalescent COVID-19. The conserved cysteine and the conserved F or W are not part of the CDR3 here.

v_call: TRBV10-3
j_call: TRBJ1-2
cdr3_aa: AISDWGQGASLNYGYT

v_call: TRBV5-1
j_call: TRBJ2-1
cdr3_aa: ASSLSQGGYNEQF

v_call: TRBV21-1
j_call: TRBJ1-1
cdr3_aa: ASSKSAPRQNTEAF

v_call: TRBV7-9
j_call: TRBJ1-2
cdr3_aa: ASSPRLAGSGGYT

v_call: TRBV9
j_call: TRBJ2-1
cdr3_aa: ASSKRGLAGDNEQF

v_call: TRBV6-5
j_call: TRBJ2-7
cdr3_aa: ASSYRTSGSNEQY

v_call: TRBV5-1
j_call: TRBJ2-1
cdr3_aa: ASSFGHGTGTPNEQF

v_call: TRBV12-2
j_call: TRBJ2-3
cdr3_aa: ASRPLHVGRTFIS

v_call: TRBV14
j_call: TRBJ2-7
cdr3_aa: ASSINSGTRISHEQY

v_call: TRBV7-2
j_call: TRBJ2-1
cdr3_aa: ASSPVERSYNEQF

v_call: TRBV27
j_call: TRBJ2-7
cdr3_aa: ASSPHRRPGEQY

v_call: TRBV29-1
j_call: TRBJ1-1
cdr3_aa: SVVFTGQNTEAF

v_call: TRBV9
j_call: TRBJ2-5
cdr3_aa: ASSEWGEETQY

v_call: TRBV2
j_call: TRBJ2-4
cdr3_aa: ATRRTASIKNIQY

v_call: TRBV5-1
j_call: TRBJ2-7
cdr3_aa: ASSLEDWTYEQY

v_call: TRBV5-5
j_call: TRBJ2-2
cdr3_aa: ASSLDPGVETGELF

v_call: TRBV5-1
j_call: TRBJ2-3
cdr3_aa: ASSPRESTDTQY

v_call: TRBV2
j_call: TRBJ2-5
cdr3_aa: ASSPFISGEETQY

v_call: TRBV13
j_call: TRBJ2-3
cdr3_aa: ASSARTGRDTQY

v_call: TRBV5-4
j_call: TRBJ2-7
cdr3_aa: ASSRGTGNEHEQY